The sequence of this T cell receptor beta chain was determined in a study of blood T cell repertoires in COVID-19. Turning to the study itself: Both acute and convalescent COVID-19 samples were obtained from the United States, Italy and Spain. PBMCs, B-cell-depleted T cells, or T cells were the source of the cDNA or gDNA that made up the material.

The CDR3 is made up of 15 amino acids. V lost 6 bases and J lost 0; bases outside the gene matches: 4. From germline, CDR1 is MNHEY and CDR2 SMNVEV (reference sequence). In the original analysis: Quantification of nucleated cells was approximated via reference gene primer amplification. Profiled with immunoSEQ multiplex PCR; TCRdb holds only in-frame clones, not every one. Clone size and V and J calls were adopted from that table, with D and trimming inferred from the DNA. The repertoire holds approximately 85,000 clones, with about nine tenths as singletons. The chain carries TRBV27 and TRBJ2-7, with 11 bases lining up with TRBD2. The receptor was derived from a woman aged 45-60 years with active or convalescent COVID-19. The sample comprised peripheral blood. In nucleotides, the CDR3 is TGTGCCAGCAGGCCCGGGACTAGCGGCTCCTACGAGCAGTACTTC. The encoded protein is CASRPGTSGSYEQYF.